This T cell receptor (beta chain) derives from a study of CD4+ T cells in melanoma (dated by TCRdb to the early 2020s). With respect to the entire study: Neoantigen-specific CD4+ T cells in human melanoma were what the study investigated.

The library was obtained by the immunoSEQ multiplex PCR assay. TCRdb retrieved this table from immuneACCESS and kept in-frame rearrangements only. Not all clones are present; in checked studies, unresolved V genes account for under half, and no reason is known for the remainder. For this sample there are about 50,000 clones; about 88% appear just once. 10% to 15% of the sample rests with the top ten. The donors were melanoma patients. Its CDR3 holds 13 amino acids, cysteine through phenylalanine. Kept here is only the CDR3 DNA, which spans 39 bases and is read in frame from base 1. The germline V gene gives CDR1 as LGHNT and CDR2 as FRNRAP. The junction carries 7 bases between V and J, which are trimmed by 6 bases and 2 bases respectively. As to this clone: It lacks a known antigen. No qualities accompany the bases; no much larger clone lies one base away.

Beyond this particular receptor, the publication reports: The report described a correlation between neoantigen-specific CD4+ T cells and the function of CD8+ T cells, macrophages and B cells. Neoantigen-specific CD4+ T cells in melanoma were reported to show diverse differentiation states.

The chain employs TRBV12-5 and TRBJ2-2; TRBD2 might be the D gene, on 5 matching bases. The receptor was derived from a human donor with melanoma. The specimen sequenced was peripheral blood. The CDR3 loop reads CASGSGNTGELFF. The nucleotides read TGTGCTAGTGGATCGGGAAACACCGGGGAGCTGTTTTTT.